The clone carrying this TCR beta chain was found a few times. Its target is not known. The sample is drawn from a study of T-cell memory formation after mild COVID-19. In the study overall: Most TCR clusters belonged to a single donor. Overall study results and limits: Pre-infection memory harbored some responding clones, suggesting cross-reactive memory joined.

The CDR3 contains 16 residues. V was clipped by 6 bases and J by 0 bases, with 15 bases between them. CDR1 and CDR2 (germline): MDHEN, SYDVKM. TCRdb re-derived calls from the 5' RACE reads in MiXCR, one entry per CDR3 protein. The sample records 390,000 or so distinct CDR3 sequences, 15% to 20% being singletons. The sequence derives from a man in his late teens or twenties who had mild COVID-19 (a few samples of this study predate the infection). Cell type and time point are not known. Material: PBMCs or a T cell subset sorted from them (not recorded which). The V and J genes are TRBV28 and TRBJ1-5; the D gene is possibly TRBD1 (5 bases). CDR3 loop: CASSPKGRDSNQPQHF. CDR3 DNA: TGTGCCAGCAGCCCCAAGGGGAGAGATAGCAATCAGCCCCAGCATTTT. The entire variable domain, with the rest obtained from reference TRBV28 and TRBJ1-5, is as follows: DVKVTQSSRYLVKRTGEKVFLECVQDMDHENMFWYRQDPGLGLRLIYFSYDVKMKEKGDIPEGYSVSREKKERFSLILESASTNQTSMYLCASSPKGRDSNQPQHFGDGTRLSIL.